This T cell receptor beta chain was retrieved from a study of human T cells and chemical hapten exposure (dated by TCRdb to the early 2020s). Background for the entire study: For sensitization, 2% DPC in acetone was applied to a roughly 2 cm by roughly 2 cm area of upper inner arm skin. Patch tests used Finn chambers with 0.01% DPC on the upper back, scored after 6 days by International Contact Dermatitis Research Group standards. In alopecia patients, the study followed how the peripheral blood TCR repertoire changed in vivo over primary and secondary sensitization to diphenylcyclopropenone (DPC), a hapten. Blood for TCR sequencing was provided by twenty-nine alopecia patients at one to four time points (pre-sensitization, 2, 6 and 24 weeks). Most of the patients in the cohort were female, and the cohort covered alopecia areata with under or over 50% scalp involvement, alopecia totalis and alopecia universalis. The libraries were sequenced as a pool, and the TCR yield per sample differed mostly because of small variations in library volumes within the pool. Blood was sampled from patients pre-sensitization (week 0) and at 2, 6 and about 24 weeks after DPC sensitization. Throughout the study period of 20 to 30 weeks, patients also received therapeutic DPC doses to the scalp every week. On the study overall, not on this receptor specifically: Because all patients had alopecia, a presumed autoimmune disease, the immune response of the patients might differ from that of healthy individuals. Repeated subsampling changed both the strength of the expansion versus patch-test correlation and the threshold at which that correlation became significant. DPC sensitization did not change how many TCRs were above 1 in 1000 frequency, and no evidence was found of alterations in global repertoire structure. Significantly more large CDR3 similarity clusters were formed by expanded TCRs than by pre-sensitization or healthy control sets, consistent with antigen-driven responses. Patch test score correlated positively with the number of PT1 expanded TCRs, reaching significance at thresholds 8, 16 and 32 but not at 4.

The library came from RACE. Sequencing took place on a NextSeq 500. During library preparation, unique molecular identifiers were attached to individual cDNA molecules so that TCRs could be counted quantitatively and reproducibly. Both TCR alpha and TCR beta chains were sequenced from each blood RNA sample. Turning to the authors' computational methods: Samples had a median of approximately 93,000 TCRs, with a range from about 23,224 to 750,000. V, J and CDR3 annotation of the TCR reads was performed with the Decombinator software suite. For the PS versus PT1 abundance plots, all samples were subsampled to the same number of TCRs (28,000). TCRs were defined as expanded if absent before sensitization and observed at least eight times at the 2-week time point. In-frame beta chains were kept once TCRdb had trimmed the public reads at Q25 with fastp and called clones with MiXCR. One record per CDR3 amino acid sequence lists the most common genes and DNA. V and J calls and clone size were set by TCRdb, not the authors. This sample has 300,000 to 450,000 distinct CDR3 sequences in its table, and approximately 5% of those were observed once. Of the sample, over 2% falls within the top ten clones.

The time point label corresponds to: patch test 1, 2 weeks after DPC sensitization. The treatment or condition label of this sample denotes: therapeutic diphenylcyclopropenone sensitization with weekly scalp DPC. At every patch-test visit, the blood draw took place before the patch test was put on. Patients were eligible if aged 18 to 70, diagnosed with alopecia and judged suitable for DPC therapy, and pregnant patients were excluded. Total RNA was extracted from unfractionated whole blood collected in Tempus Blood RNA tubes. Spanning cysteine to phenylalanine, the CDR3 consists of 13 amino acids. The entry retains the CDR3 DNA only, 39 bases that are in frame from base 1. V and J are truncated by 5 bases and 4 bases respectively, leaving an intervening sequence of 11 bases. The sample holds many counts of this clonotype. Its recognized antigen is unknown. Per-nucleotide qualities are absent, and no much larger clonotype sits a single base away.

The chain joins TRBV12-3 or TRBV12-4 to TRBJ1-1; a tentative D match to TRBD1 spans 5 bases. This material consisted of whole blood, taken in connection with sensitization to the hapten diphenylcyclopropenone (DPC). The sequence came from a woman aged 45-60 years with alopecia areata. Some clones in this sample may be carry-over from other donors' samples. The CDR3 reads as follows: CASSQGWGTEAFF. Read as DNA, the sequence is TGTGCCAGCAGTCAGGGATGGGGCACTGAAGCTTTCTTT.